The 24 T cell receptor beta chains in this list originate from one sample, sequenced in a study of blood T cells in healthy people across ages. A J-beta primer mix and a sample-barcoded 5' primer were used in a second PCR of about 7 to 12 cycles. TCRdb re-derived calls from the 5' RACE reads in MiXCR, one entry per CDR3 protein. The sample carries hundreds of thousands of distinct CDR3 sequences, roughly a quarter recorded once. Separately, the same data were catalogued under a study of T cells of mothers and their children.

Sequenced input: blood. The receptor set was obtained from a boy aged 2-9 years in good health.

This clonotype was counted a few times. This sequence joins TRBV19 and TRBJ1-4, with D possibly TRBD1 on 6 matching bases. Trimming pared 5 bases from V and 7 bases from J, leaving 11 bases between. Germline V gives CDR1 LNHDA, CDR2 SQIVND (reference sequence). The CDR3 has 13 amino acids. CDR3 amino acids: CASSFQGSEKLFF. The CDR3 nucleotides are TGTGCCAGTAGTTTTCAGGGGTCTGAAAAACTGTTTTTT.

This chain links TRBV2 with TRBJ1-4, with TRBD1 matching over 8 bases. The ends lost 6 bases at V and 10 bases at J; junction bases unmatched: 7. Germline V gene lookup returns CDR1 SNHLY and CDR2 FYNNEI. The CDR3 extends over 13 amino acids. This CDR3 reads CASRQGGKGKLFF. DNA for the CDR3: TGTGCCAGCAGACAGGGGGGAAAGGGAAAACTGTTTTTT.

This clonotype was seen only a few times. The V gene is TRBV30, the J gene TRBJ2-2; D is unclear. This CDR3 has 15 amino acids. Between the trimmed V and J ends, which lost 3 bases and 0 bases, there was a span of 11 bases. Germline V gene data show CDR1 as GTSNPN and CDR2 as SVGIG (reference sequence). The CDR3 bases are TGTGCCTGGAGGGGCAGGTATACGAACACCGGGGAGCTGTTTTTT. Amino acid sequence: CAWRGRYTNTGELFF. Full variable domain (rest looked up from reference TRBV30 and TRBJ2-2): SQTIHQWPATLVQPVGSPLSLECTVEGTSNPNLYWYRQAAGRGLQLLFYSVGIGQISSEVPQNLSASRPQDRQFILSSKKLLLSDSGFYLCAWRGRYTNTGELFFGEGSRLTVL.

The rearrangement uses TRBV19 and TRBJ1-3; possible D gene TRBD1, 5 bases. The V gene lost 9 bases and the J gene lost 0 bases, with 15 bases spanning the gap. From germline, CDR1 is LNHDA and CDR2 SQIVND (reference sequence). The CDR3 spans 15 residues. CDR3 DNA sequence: TGTGCCAGCCGGGGACTGCCGAACTCTGGAAACACCATATATTTT. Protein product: CASRGLPNSGNTIYF.

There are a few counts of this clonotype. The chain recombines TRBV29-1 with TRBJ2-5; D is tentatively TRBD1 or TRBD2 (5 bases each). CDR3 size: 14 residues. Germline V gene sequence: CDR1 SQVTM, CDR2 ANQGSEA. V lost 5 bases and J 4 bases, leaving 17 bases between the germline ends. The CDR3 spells CSVQRGKGTETQYF. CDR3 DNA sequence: TGCAGCGTTCAAAGGGGAAAGGGGACAGAGACCCAGTACTTC.

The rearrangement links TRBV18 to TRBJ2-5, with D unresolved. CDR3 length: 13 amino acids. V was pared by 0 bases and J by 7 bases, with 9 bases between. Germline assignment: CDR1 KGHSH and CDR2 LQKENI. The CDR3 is CASSPPQWGTQYF. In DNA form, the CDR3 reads TGTGCCAGCTCACCACCCCAATGGGGGACCCAGTACTTC.

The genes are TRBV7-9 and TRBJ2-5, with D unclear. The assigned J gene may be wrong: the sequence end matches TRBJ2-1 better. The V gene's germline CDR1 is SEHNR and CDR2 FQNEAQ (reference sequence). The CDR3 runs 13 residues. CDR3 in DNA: TGTGCCAGCAGCCCAGAGGCCAACAATGAGCAGTTCTTC. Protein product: CASSPEANNEQFF.

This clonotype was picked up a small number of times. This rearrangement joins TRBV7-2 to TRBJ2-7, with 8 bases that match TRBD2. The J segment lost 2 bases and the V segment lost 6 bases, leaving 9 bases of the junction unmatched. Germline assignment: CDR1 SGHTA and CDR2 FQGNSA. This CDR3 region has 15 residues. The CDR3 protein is CASSSMREAPYEQYF. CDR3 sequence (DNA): TGTGCCAGCAGTTCAATGCGGGAGGCCCCCTACGAGCAGTACTTC. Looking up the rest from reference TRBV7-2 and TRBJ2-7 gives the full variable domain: GAGVSQSPSNKVTEKGKDVELRCDPISGHTALYWYRQSLGQGLEFLIYFQGNSAPDKSGLPSDRFSAERTGGSVSTLTIQRTQQEDSAVYLCASSSMREAPYEQYFGPGTRLTVT.

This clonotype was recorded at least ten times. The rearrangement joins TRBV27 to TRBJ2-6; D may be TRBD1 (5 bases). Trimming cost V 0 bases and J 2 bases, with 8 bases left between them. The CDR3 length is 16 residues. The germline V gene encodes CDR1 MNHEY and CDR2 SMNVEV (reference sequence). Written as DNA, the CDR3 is TGTGCCAGCAGTTTATCAGTGACAGCTGGGGCCAACGTCCTGACTTTC. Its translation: CASSLSVTAGANVLTF. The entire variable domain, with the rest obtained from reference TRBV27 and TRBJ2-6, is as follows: EAQVTQNPRYLITVTGKKLTVTCSQNMNHEYMSWYRQDPGLGLRQIYYSMNVEVTDKGDVPEGYKVSRKEKRNFPLILESPSPNQTSLYFCASSLSVTAGANVLTFGAGSRLTVL.

CDR3 nucleotide sequence: TGCAGTGCTAGGGAGGGGGCCCCGAACACTGAAGCTTTCTTT. It yields the protein CSAREGAPNTEAFF. The V and J genes are TRBV20-1 and TRBJ1-1; 7 positions agree with TRBD1. Germline CDR1 DFQATT, CDR2 SNEGSKA (reference sequence). V was pared by 3 bases and J by 1 base, with 5 bases of the junction left unmatched. The CDR3 extends over 14 amino acids.

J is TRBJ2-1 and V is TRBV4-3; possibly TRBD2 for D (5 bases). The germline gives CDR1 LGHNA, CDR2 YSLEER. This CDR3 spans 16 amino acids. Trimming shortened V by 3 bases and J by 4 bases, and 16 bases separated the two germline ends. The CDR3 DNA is TGCGCCAGCAGCCATGGATCGGGGATACCTTACAATGAGCAGTTCTTC. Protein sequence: CASSHGSGIPYNEQFF.

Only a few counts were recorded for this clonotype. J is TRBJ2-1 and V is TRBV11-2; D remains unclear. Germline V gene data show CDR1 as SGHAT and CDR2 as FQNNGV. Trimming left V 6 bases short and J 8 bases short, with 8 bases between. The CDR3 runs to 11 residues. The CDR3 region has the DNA TGTGCCAGCAGGAGTGTCGATGAGCAGTTCTTC. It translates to CASRSVDEQFF.

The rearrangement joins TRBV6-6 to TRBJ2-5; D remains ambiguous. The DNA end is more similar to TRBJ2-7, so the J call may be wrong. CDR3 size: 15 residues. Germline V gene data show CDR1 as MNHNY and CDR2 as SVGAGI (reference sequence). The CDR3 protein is CASSPSLVVSYEQYF. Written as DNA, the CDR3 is TGTGCCAGCAGTCCCTCATTGGTTGTATCCTACGAGCAGTACTTC.

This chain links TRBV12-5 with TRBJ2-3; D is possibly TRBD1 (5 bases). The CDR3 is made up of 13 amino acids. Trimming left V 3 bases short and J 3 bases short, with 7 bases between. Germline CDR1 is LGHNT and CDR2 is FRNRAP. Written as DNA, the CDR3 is TGTGCTAGTGGTTTATCAGGGACAGATACGCAGTATTTT. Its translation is CASGLSGTDTQYF.

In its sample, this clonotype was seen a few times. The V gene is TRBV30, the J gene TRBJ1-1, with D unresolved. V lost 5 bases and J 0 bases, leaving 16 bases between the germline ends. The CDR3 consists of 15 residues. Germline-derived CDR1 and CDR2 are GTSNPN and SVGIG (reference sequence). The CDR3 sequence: CAWGPPPGMNTEAFF. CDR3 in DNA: TGTGCCTGGGGGCCTCCCCCTGGGATGAACACTGAAGCTTTCTTT.

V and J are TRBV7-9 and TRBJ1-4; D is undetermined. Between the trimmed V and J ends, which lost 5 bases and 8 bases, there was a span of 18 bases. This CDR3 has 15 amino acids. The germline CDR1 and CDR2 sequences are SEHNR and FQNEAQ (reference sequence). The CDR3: CASSPFTGGGEKLFF. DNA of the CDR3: TGTGCCAGCAGCCCCTTTACGGGAGGAGGGGAAAAACTGTTTTTT.

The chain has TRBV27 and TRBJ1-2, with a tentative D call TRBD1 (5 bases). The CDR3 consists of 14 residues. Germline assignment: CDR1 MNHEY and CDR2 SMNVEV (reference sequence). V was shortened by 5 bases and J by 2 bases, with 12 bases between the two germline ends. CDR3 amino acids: CASSPGMNNYGYTF. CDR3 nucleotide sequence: TGTGCCAGCAGTCCAGGGATGAACAACTATGGCTACACCTTC.

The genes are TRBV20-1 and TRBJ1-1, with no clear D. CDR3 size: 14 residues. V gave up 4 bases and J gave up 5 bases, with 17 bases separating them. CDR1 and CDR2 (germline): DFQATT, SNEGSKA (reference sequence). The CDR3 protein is CSATGPLHLTEAFF. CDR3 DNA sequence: TGCAGTGCTACAGGACCCCTCCATTTGACTGAAGCTTTCTTT.

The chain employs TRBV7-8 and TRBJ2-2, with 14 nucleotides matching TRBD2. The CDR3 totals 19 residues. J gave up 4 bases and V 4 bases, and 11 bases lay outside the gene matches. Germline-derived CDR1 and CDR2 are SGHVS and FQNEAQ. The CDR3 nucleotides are TGTGCCAGCAGCTCCATGGGACTAGCGGGAGTGGGGCGCACCGGGGAGCTGTTTTTT. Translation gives CASSSMGLAGVGRTGELFF.

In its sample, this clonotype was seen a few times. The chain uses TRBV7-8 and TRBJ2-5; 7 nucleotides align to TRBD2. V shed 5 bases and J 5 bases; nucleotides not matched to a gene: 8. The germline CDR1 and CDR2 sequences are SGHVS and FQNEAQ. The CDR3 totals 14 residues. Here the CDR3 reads CASSQRGDRETQYF. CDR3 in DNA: TGTGCCAGCAGCCAACGGGGGGATAGGGAGACCCAGTACTTC.

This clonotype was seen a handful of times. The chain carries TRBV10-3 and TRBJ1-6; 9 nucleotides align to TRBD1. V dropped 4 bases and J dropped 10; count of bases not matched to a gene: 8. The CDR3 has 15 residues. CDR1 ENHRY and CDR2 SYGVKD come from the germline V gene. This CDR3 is CAISAARDRESPLHF. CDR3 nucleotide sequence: TGTGCCATCAGTGCCGCCCGGGACAGGGAGTCACCCCTCCACTTT.

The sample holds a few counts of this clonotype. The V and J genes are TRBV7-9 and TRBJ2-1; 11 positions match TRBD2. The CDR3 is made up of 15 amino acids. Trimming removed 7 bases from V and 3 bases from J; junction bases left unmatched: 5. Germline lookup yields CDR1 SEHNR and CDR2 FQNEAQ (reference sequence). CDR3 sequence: CASNSGLAVYNEQFF. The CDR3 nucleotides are TGTGCCAGCAACTCGGGACTAGCGGTCTACAATGAGCAGTTCTTC.

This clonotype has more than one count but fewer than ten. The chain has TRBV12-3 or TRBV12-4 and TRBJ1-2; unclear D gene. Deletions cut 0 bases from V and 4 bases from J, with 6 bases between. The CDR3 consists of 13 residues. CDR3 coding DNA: TGTGCCAGCAGTTTAGCGCAGACCTATGGCTACACCTTC. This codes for CASSLAQTYGYTF.

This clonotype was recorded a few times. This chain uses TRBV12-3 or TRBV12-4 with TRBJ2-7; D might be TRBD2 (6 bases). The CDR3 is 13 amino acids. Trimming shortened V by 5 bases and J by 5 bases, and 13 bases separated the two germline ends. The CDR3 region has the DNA TGTGCCAGCAGTCTCCGACTAGGCCACGAGCAGTACTTC. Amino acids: CASSLRLGHEQYF.